These 30 T cell receptor beta chains came from one sample sequenced in a study of response to subunit inactivated influenza vaccine. TCRdb re-called the RT-PCR reads through MiXCR, storing one row per CDR3 protein. This table has over 750,000 distinct CDR3 sequences, about 20% appearing once. The starting material was PBMCs from blood, obtained more than 4 days after vaccination. These receptor sequences come from a man aged 45-65 years who received an inactivated influenza vaccine.

The CDR3 DNA is TGTGCCAGCAGTTACGGGCAGGGTGATGGCTACACCTTC. Protein: CASSYGQGDGYTF. The genes are TRBV6-5 and TRBJ1-2; TRBD1 might be the D (5 bases). The CDR3 spans 13 residues. V was trimmed by 2 bases and J by 6 bases, leaving 10 bases between them. Germline V gene lookup returns CDR1 MNHEY and CDR2 SVGAGI.

This clonotype was detected ten times or more. The V and J genes are TRBV29-1 and TRBJ2-2; 7 bases align to TRBD1. There are 15 residues in the CDR3. V shed 0 bases and J 6 bases; nucleotides not matched to a gene: 7. In germline, CDR1 is SQVTM, CDR2 ANQGSEA. CDR3 loop: CSVEERGQPSGELFF. DNA for the CDR3: TGCAGCGTTGAAGAGAGGGGACAGCCTTCCGGGGAGCTGTTTTTT.

The CDR3 nucleotides are TGTGCCACCAGCAGAGACAGGGACCTCTCCGGACGCTATGGCTACACCTTC. The encoded protein is CATSRDRDLSGRYGYTF. V usage is TRBV15 and J usage is TRBJ1-2; D possibly corresponds to TRBD1 (5 bases). V shed 0 bases and J shed 4 bases, with 18 bases lying between them. The CDR3 has 17 residues. CDR1 and CDR2 from the germline V gene are LNHNV and YYDKDF (reference sequence).

This clonotype was observed a few times. V and J are TRBV20-1 and TRBJ2-3; D gene unclear. CDR1 DFQATT and CDR2 SNEGSKA come from the germline V gene (reference sequence). The CDR3 loop spans 12 amino acids. The ends were cut back, 6 bases at V and 3 bases at J, with 10 bases in the middle. The CDR3 bases are TGCAGTGCAACTTCAATAACAGATACGCAGTATTTT. Translated, it gives CSATSITDTQYF.

This clonotype came up a few times. The chain combines TRBV4-3 with TRBJ2-5; TRBD2 matches 11 bases. The V and J ends lost 5 bases and 0 bases, in that order; junction bases with no gene match: 8. There are 17 residues in the CDR3. Germline V CDR1 and CDR2: LGHNA, YSLEER. The CDR3 DNA follows: TGCGCCAGCAGCGTAGGGACTAGCGGCGTCGACCAAGAGACCCAGTACTTC. It codes for CASSVGTSGVDQETQYF.

The rearrangement uses TRBV7-9 and TRBJ1-1, with D maybe TRBD1 (6 bases). In germline, CDR1 is SEHNR, CDR2 FQNEAQ (reference sequence). CDR3 size: 14 residues. V gave up 2 bases and J gave up 5 bases, with 12 bases separating them. Written as DNA, the CDR3 is TGTGCCAGCAGCTTAAAAGGGGGTGGGACTGAAGCTTTCTTT. Encoded protein: CASSLKGGGTEAFF. Together with reference TRBV7-9 and TRBJ1-1, the CDR3 gives the full variable domain: DTGVSQNPRHKITKRGQNVTFRCDPISEHNRLYWYRQTLGQGPEFLTYFQNEAQLEKSRLLSDRFSAERPKGSFSTLEIQRTEQGDSAMYLCASSLKGGGTEAFFGQGTRLTVV.

This clonotype came up many times. The V call is TRBV12-3 or TRBV12-4, the J call TRBJ2-7; 9 bases align to TRBD1. Trimming removed 4 bases from V and 4 bases from J; junction bases left unmatched: 8. The CDR3 covers 15 residues. As DNA, the CDR3 is TGTGCCAGCAGTTACCGTGTAGGACAGGGGTACGAGCAGTACTTC. Amino acids: CASSYRVGQGYEQYF.

The chain combines TRBV9 with TRBJ1-1, with 7 bases identical to TRBD1. This CDR3 is built from 16 residues. The junction had 5 bases not matched to a gene; V was cut back by 0 bases and J by 0 bases. Germline CDR1 reads SGDLS; CDR2 reads YYNGEE. Written as DNA, the CDR3 is TGTGCCAGCAGCGTAGGGGCAGGGGGACTGAACACTGAAGCTTTCTTT. Protein product: CASSVGAGGLNTEAFF.

The table lists this clonotype with many counts. The chain carries TRBV20-1 and TRBJ1-4; D may be TRBD1 (6 bases). Germline CDR1 is DFQATT and CDR2 is SNEGSKA (reference sequence). V was trimmed by 1 base and J by 3 bases, leaving 6 bases between them. The CDR3 covers 13 residues. This CDR3 reads CSARGTANEKLFF. The CDR3 DNA reads TGCAGTGCTAGAGGGACAGCTAATGAAAAACTGTTTTTT.

This clonotype was recorded a few times. This chain uses TRBV29-1 with TRBJ2-1, with 12 bases that match TRBD2. Germline CDR1 and CDR2: SQVTM and ANQGSEA. The CDR3 length is 19 residues. V shed 5 bases and J 7 bases; nucleotides not matched to a gene: 21. The CDR3 nucleotides are TGCAGCGTTCCTAAGGGTCTAGCGGGAGGGTGGATTGGTTGGAATGAGCAGTTCTTC. It encodes CSVPKGLAGGWIGWNEQFF.

This clonotype has only a few counts. The chain uses TRBV20-1 and TRBJ2-4; 10 nucleotides align to TRBD1. The CDR3 sequence is 15 residues long. The V segment lost 1 base and the J segment 5 bases; nucleotides outside the gene matches: 5. Germline V CDR1 and CDR2: DFQATT, SNEGSKA (reference sequence). The CDR3, as DNA: TGCAGTGCTAGAGGGGACAGGGGACGGGAAAACATTCAGTACTTC. Encoded protein: CSARGDRGRENIQYF.

J is TRBJ2-2 and V is TRBV4-1; the D gene could be TRBD1 or TRBD2 (5 bases each). This CDR3 is built from 15 residues. The germline V and J ends were trimmed by 4 bases and 7 bases, with 16 bases remaining between them. Germline values: CDR1 MGHRA, CDR2 YSYEKL. The CDR3 protein is CASSPEGRFVGELFF. DNA for the CDR3: TGCGCCAGCAGCCCCGAGGGACGGTTCGTCGGGGAGCTGTTTTTT.

The V call is TRBV4-2, the J call TRBJ2-1; unclear D gene. The V end was cut by 0 bases, the J end by 0 bases, with 9 bases between. Germline V gives CDR1 LGHNA, CDR2 YNFKEQ. The length of the CDR3 is 16 residues. CDR3 coding DNA: TGTGCCAGCAGCCAAGACGGCGGCACCTCCTACAATGAGCAGTTCTTC. Its translation: CASSQDGGTSYNEQFF.

The chain is built from TRBV7-9 and TRBJ2-7, with TRBD2 as a possible D gene (5 bases). CDR1 SEHNR and CDR2 FQNEAQ come from the germline V gene (reference sequence). Trimming removed 0 bases from V and 0 bases from J, with 15 bases in between. The CDR3 covers 17 residues. This CDR3 is CASSLATDGLISYEQYF. The CDR3, as DNA: TGTGCCAGCAGCTTAGCTACCGATGGACTGATCTCCTACGAGCAGTACTTC. The full variable domain, completed using reference TRBV7-9 and TRBJ2-7, is DTGVSQNPRHKITKRGQNVTFRCDPISEHNRLYWYRQTLGQGPEFLTYFQNEAQLEKSRLLSDRFSAERPKGSFSTLEIQRTEQGDSAMYLCASSLATDGLISYEQYFGPGTRLTVT.

This rearrangement joins TRBV5-1 to TRBJ1-1; the D gene is possibly TRBD1 (5 bases). The germline CDR1 and CDR2 sequences are SGHRS and YFSETQ. The CDR3 spans 17 residues. V was shortened by 0 bases and J by 0 bases, with 15 bases between the two germline ends. This CDR3 reads CASSLAGQGLMNTEAFF. The CDR3 DNA follows: TGCGCCAGCAGCTTGGCCGGGCAGGGCCTCATGAACACTGAAGCTTTCTTT.

The sample holds a few counts of this clonotype. The rearrangement uses TRBV7-2 and TRBJ1-1; no definite D call. Germline CDR1 SGHTA, CDR2 FQGNSA. The CDR3 spans 15 residues. Trimming cost V 3 bases and J 0 bases, with 11 bases left between them. The CDR3: CASSLFITMNTEAFF. The CDR3, as DNA: TGTGCCAGCAGCTTGTTCATTACAATGAACACTGAAGCTTTCTTT.

Here the CDR3 reads CASSPTDGEAYEQYF. For the CDR3, the DNA is TGTGCCAGCAGCCCAACGGACGGGGAGGCCTACGAGCAGTACTTC. The chain is built from TRBV7-6 and TRBJ2-7; D is possibly TRBD2 (6 bases). Germline-derived CDR1 and CDR2 are SGHVS and FNYEAQ. Trimming removed 5 bases from V and 2 bases from J, with 16 bases in between. This CDR3 spans 15 amino acids.

This clonotype was recorded at least ten times. The rearrangement links TRBV12-3 or TRBV12-4 to TRBJ1-1; D is ambiguous. This CDR3 is 12 amino acids long. Trimming stripped 5 bases from V and 1 base from J, with 5 bases between. CDR3 bases: TGTGCCAGCAGTCCAAGGAACACTGAAGCTTTCTTT. This gives the protein CASSPRNTEAFF.

The genes are TRBV6-5 and TRBJ1-2, with D possibly being TRBD1 (5 bases). CDR1 is MNHEY, CDR2 SVGAGI, per germline. The V gene lost 4 bases and the J gene lost 8 bases, with 11 bases spanning the gap. CDR3 size: 12 residues. This chain's CDR3 is CASSSQARGYTF. CDR3 DNA sequence: TGTGCCAGCAGTTCACAGGCTCGGGGCTACACCTTC.

This clonotype was observed a handful of times. DNA for the CDR3: TGCAGCGTTGTAGTAGGACAGGGGGCACCTCCCTACGAGCAGTACTTC. Encoded protein: CSVVVGQGAPPYEQYF. The chain is built from TRBV29-1 and TRBJ2-7, with 11 bases lining up with TRBD1. The V and J ends lost 4 bases and 2 bases, in that order; junction bases with no gene match: 10. Germline V lookup: CDR1 SQVTM, CDR2 ANQGSEA. The CDR3 has 16 amino acids.

Comment on this clonotype: Its ends do not fully match the called genes, so a read error is possible. This chain connects TRBV28 to TRBJ2-4, with a possible D match to TRBD2 (6 bases). Per germline, CDR1 MDHEN and CDR2 SYDVKM. The CDR3 has 12 amino acids. In DNA, the CDR3 is TGTGCCAGCAGTTTAAAGGGAACAGGAGGGGACTTC. It is translated as CASSLKGTGGDF.

This clonotype was counted between two and nine times. V and J are TRBV29-1 and TRBJ2-7; D gene unclear. V lost 4 bases to trimming and J lost 0 bases, with 13 bases between them. The CDR3 consists of 14 residues. CDR1 is SQVTM and CDR2 is ANQGSEA in the germline V gene. The CDR3 nucleotides are TGCAGCGTTGGTGGGGTCCTTAGCTCCTACGAGCAGTACTTC. Translation: CSVGGVLSSYEQYF.

The chain joins TRBV20-1 to TRBJ1-1; 9 nucleotides match TRBD1. The CDR3 contains 16 residues. The V gene's germline CDR1 is DFQATT and CDR2 SNEGSKA (reference sequence). Losses at the gene ends were 5 bases for V and 1 base for J; bases not matched to a gene: 11. In DNA, the CDR3 is TGCAGTGCTCCGTCCCGGGACAGGGCTTGGAACACTGAAGCTTTCTTT. This codes for CSAPSRDRAWNTEAFF.

This clonotype appeared a few times. The chain couples TRBV4-1 to TRBJ2-7; 8 bases map to TRBD1. The CDR3 runs 14 residues. Looked up from germline, CDR1 is MGHRA and CDR2 is YSYEKL. Trimming cost V 4 bases and J 5 bases; bases outside gene matches: 7. In DNA, the CDR3 is TGCGCCAGCAGCCGAGGCAGGGGGCAGGACGAGCAGTACTTC. Its protein product is CASSRGRGQDEQYF.

The CDR3 coding sequence is TGTGCCAGCAGTTTATACCGATTATCTACCGGGCAAAATCAGCCCCAGCATTTT. It is translated as CASSLYRLSTGQNQPQHF. The chain combines TRBV28 with TRBJ1-5; D not certain. V was clipped by 1 base and J by 4 bases, with 20 bases between them. The CDR3 contains 18 residues. Germline CDR1 reads MDHEN; CDR2 reads SYDVKM.

The V and J genes are TRBV7-9 and TRBJ1-1; D ambiguous. Per germline, CDR1 SEHNR and CDR2 FQNEAQ (reference sequence). This CDR3 is 14 amino acids long. V was pared by 5 bases and J by 1 base, with 11 bases between. CDR3 sequence (DNA): TGTGCCAGCAGCCCAAAACACCCGAACACTGAAGCTTTCTTT. Translating it yields CASSPKHPNTEAFF.

The rearrangement links TRBV5-1 to TRBJ2-3, with 7 bases fitting TRBD2. The V and J ends lost 6 bases and 0 bases, in that order; junction bases with no gene match: 7. CDR1 is SGHRS, CDR2 YFSETQ, per germline. The CDR3 spans 15 residues. CDR3 sequence reads: CASNFGGSSTDTQYF. Written as DNA, the CDR3 is TGCGCCAGCAATTTCGGGGGGTCTAGCACAGATACGCAGTATTTT.

The rearrangement joins TRBV7-3 to TRBJ2-1; 9 bases line up with TRBD2. The ends lost 1 base at V and 7 bases at J; junction bases unmatched: 8. CDR1 is SGHTA and CDR2 is FQGTGA in the germline V gene. This CDR3 is 16 amino acids long. CDR3 residues: CASSLRREGYINEQFF. The CDR3, as DNA: TGTGCCAGCAGCTTAAGGCGGGAGGGCTACATTAATGAGCAGTTCTTC.

In its sample, this clonotype was seen a few times. This chain links TRBV10-3 with TRBJ2-3; D not certain. V dropped 7 bases and J dropped 0 bases, with 11 bases sitting between them. Looked up from germline, CDR1 is ENHRY and CDR2 is SYGVKD. The CDR3 runs to 14 residues. The CDR3, as DNA: TGTGCCATCAAAGGGCTCTCTAGCACAGATACGCAGTATTTT. Its protein is CAIKGLSSTDTQYF.

The chain couples TRBV7-8 to TRBJ2-5; D is undetermined. Between the trimmed V and J ends, which lost 5 bases and 4 bases, there was a span of 11 bases. CDR3 length: 13 residues. The germline gives CDR1 SGHVS, CDR2 FQNEAQ. CDR3 loop: CASSHDTAETQYF. The CDR3 nucleotides are TGTGCCAGCAGCCACGACACGGCAGAGACCCAGTACTTC.